This passage covers 8 T cell receptor beta chains from one sample sequenced in a study of cytomegalovirus exposure and HLA in healthy donors. The PCR was carried out with 60 Vbeta primers and 13 Jbeta primers. The assay was immunoSEQ multiplex PCR, and TCRdb's table has in-frame clones only and misses some. Of 150,000 to 200,000 clones in the sample, around two thirds were seen once. What was sequenced was PBMCs. These receptors came from a man aged 25-40 years in good health and CMV-seropositive.

The J gene is TRBJ2-7, the V gene TRBV6-5; unclear D gene. Between the trimmed V and J ends, which lost 6 bases and 11 bases, there was a span of 20 bases. The germline V gene has CDR1 MNHEY and CDR2 SVGAGI. This CDR3 is built from 13 residues. CDR3 loop: CASRRDHAGLEYF. CDR3 DNA sequence: TGTGCCAGCAGACGCGATCATGCAGGTTTGGAGTACTTC.

This chain joins TRBV28 and TRBJ2-1; D not resolved. CDR1 is MDHEN, CDR2 SYDVKM, per germline. The CDR3 covers 12 residues. V was clipped by 8 bases and J by 6 bases, with 11 bases between them. The CDR3 region has the DNA TGTGCCAGCTCTTTTCCTCCCAATGAGCAGTTCTTC. Its protein is CASSFPPNEQFF.

This clone was counted a single time. The J gene is TRBJ1-2, the V gene TRBV19; 10 positions match TRBD1. The CDR3 covers 14 residues. Germline loops: CDR1 LNHDA, CDR2 SQIVND (reference sequence). V was clipped by 7 bases and J by 4 bases; unmatched bases: 6. CDR3 loop: CASMRGQGIYGYTF. The CDR3 DNA reads as TGTGCCAGTATGCGGGGACAGGGGATCTATGGCTACACCTTC.

This clone was detected once. V is TRBV6-4 and J is TRBJ2-1, with 7 bases lining up with TRBD1. CDR1 and CDR2 (germline): MRHNA, SNTAGT. The trim removed 2 bases at V and 3 bases at J, leaving 4 bases unmatched. The CDR3 runs 15 residues. The CDR3 bases are TGTGCCAGCAGTGACGTTTCAGGGGGCTACAATGAGCAGTTCTTC. Translated, it gives CASSDVSGGYNEQFF.

The chain couples TRBV30 to TRBJ1-6; D not certain. The CDR3 covers 15 residues. The V end lost 2 bases, the J end lost 0 bases, and 8 bases lay between the germline ends. The germline CDR1 and CDR2 sequences are GTSNPN and SVGIG (reference sequence). In nucleotides, the CDR3 is TGTGCCTGGAGTATGGGGAGCTCCTATAATTCACCCCTCCACTTT. Translated, it gives CAWSMGSSYNSPLHF.

In its sample, this clone was seen once. This sequence joins TRBV9 and TRBJ1-2, with TRBD1 matching 9 bases. The trim removed 4 bases at V and 6 bases at J, leaving 7 bases unmatched. This CDR3 region has 14 residues. Germline lookup yields CDR1 SGDLS and CDR2 YYNGEE. The CDR3 bases are TGTGCCAGCAGCCCAAGGACAGGGGACCATGGCTACACCTTC. It translates to CASSPRTGDHGYTF.

In nucleotides, the CDR3 is TGTGCCAGCAGTATGGACTACCGGTACGAGCAGTACTTC. Translation: CASSMDYRYEQYF. The V and J genes are TRBV2 and TRBJ2-7; tentatively, D is TRBD2 (6 bases). Looked up from germline, CDR1 is SNHLY and CDR2 is FYNNEI. The CDR3 consists of 13 residues. V lost 5 bases to trimming and J lost 4 bases, with 12 bases between them.

V gene TRBV18 combines with J gene TRBJ2-3, with a weak D call TRBD2 (5 bases). The CDR3 is 14 amino acids. V was shortened by 0 bases and J by 6 bases, with 10 bases between the two germline ends. CDR1 KGHSH and CDR2 LQKENI come from the germline V gene. In DNA, the CDR3 is TGTGCCAGCTCACCACCTCCGGGATCCGATACGCAGTATTTT. It translates to CASSPPPGSDTQYF.